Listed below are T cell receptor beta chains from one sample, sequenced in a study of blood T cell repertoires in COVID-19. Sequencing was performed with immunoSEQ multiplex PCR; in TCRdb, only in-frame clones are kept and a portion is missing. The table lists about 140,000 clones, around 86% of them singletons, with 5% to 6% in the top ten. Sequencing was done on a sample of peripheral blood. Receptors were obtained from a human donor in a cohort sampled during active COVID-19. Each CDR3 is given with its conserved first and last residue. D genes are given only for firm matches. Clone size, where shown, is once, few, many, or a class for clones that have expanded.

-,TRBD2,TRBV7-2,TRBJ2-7,TGTGCCAGCAGTCCTAAGACTAGCGGGCGCTACGAGCAGTACTTC,CASSPKTSGRYEQYF
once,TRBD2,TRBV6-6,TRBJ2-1,TGTGCCAGCAGCCCGCTAGCGGGAGAGACCTTCAGGGGGTCCTACAATGAGCAGTTCTTC,CASSPLAGETFRGSYNEQFF
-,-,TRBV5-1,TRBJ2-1,TGCGCCAGCAGCTTGGAAGATTTGGCCAATGAGCAGTTCTTC,CASSLEDLANEQFF
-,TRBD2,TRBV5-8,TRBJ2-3,TGTGCCAGCAGCTTGGCTAGCGGGGGAGATACGCAGTATTTT,CASSLASGGDTQYF
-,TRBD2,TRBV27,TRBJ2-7,TGTGCCAGCAGTTTTTCAGGGACTAGCTTCTACGAGCAGTACTTC,CASSFSGTSFYEQYF
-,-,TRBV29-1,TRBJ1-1,TGCAGCGTTGAAGGAGGAGGGACCCGAGTCACTGAAGCTTTCTTT,CSVEGGGTRVTEAFF
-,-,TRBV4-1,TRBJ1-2,TGCGCCAGCAGCCAATTTAGGGGGTTGGGCTACACCTTC,CASSQFRGLGYTF
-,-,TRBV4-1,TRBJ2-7,TGCGCCAGCAGCCAGAGCTCAGCGACAGGCTACGAGCAGTACTTC,CASSQSSATGYEQYF
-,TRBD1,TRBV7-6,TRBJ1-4,TGTGCCAGCAGCCTAGGACAGGGGGAGGAAAAACTGTTTTTT,CASSLGQGEEKLFF
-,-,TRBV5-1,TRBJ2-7,TGCGCCAGCAGCTTGGAGGGGCTGAGCTCCTACGAGCAGTACTTC,CASSLEGLSSYEQYF
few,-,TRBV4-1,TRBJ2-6,TGCGCCAGCAGCCAAGACCGGGACTCTGGGGCCAACGTCCTGACTTTC,CASSQDRDSGANVLTF
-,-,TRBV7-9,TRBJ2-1,TGTGCCAGCAGCGTACGAGGGGGTGCCAATGAGCAGTTCTTC,CASSVRGGANEQFF
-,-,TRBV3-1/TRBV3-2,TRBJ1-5,TGTGCCAGCAGCCAAGGGTTTCGGGGGGATGATCAGCCCCAGCATTTT,CASSQGFRGDDQPQHF
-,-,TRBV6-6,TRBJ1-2,TGTGCCAGCAGTTACATCCGGGATGGCTACACCTTC,CASSYIRDGYTF
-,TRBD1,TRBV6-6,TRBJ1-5,TGTGCCAGCAGTCGACAGGGGGCTGAGCAGCCCCAGCATTTT,CASSRQGAEQPQHF
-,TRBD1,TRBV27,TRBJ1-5,TGTGCCAGCAGTATTTCCTACCGGGACAGGAGGCTGGGCAATCAGCCCCAGCATTTT,CASSISYRDRRLGNQPQHF
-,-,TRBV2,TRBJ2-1,TGTGCCAGCTCTCGACAGGCGAGCTCCTACAATGAGCAGTTCTTC,CASSRQASSYNEQFF
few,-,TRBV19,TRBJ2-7,TGTGCCAGTGGGGATGGAGGGCATTCCTACGAGCAGTACTTC,CASGDGGHSYEQYF
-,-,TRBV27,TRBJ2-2,TGTGCCAGCACTTCCTTACAGGGCGCCGAGAACACCGGGGAGCTGTTTTTT,CASTSLQGAENTGELFF
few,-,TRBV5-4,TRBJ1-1,TGTGCCAGCAGCTTGGCCATCAGGGGAAGCACTGAAGCTTTCTTT,CASSLAIRGSTEAFF
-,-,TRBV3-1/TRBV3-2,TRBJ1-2,TGTGCCAGCAATGGGGCAGGGTCGATTGGCTACACCTTC,CASNGAGSIGYTF
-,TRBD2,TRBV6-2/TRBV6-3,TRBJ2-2,TGTGCCAGCAGTAACCTACTAGCGGGGGGCACCGGGGAGCTGTTTTTT,CASSNLLAGGTGELFF
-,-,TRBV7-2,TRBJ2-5,TGTGCCAGCAGCTCGTACCAAGAGACCCAGTACTTC,CASSSYQETQYF
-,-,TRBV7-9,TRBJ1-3,TGTGCCAGCAGCTTTAGCATGAGCTCTGGAAACACCATATATTTT,CASSFSMSSGNTIYF
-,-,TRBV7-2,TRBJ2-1,TGTGCCAGCAGCCCTTGGGCTAGCAGTGAAGGGCAGTTCTTC,CASSPWASSEGQFF
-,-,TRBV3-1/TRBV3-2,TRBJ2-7,TGTGCCAGCAGCCAAGAAGGAGGCAGGTTCAACGAGCAGTACTTC,CASSQEGGRFNEQYF
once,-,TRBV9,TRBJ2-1,TGTGCCAGCAGCGTAGGGAGCCGAACCAGGGATGAGCAGTTCTTC,CASSVGSRTRDEQFF
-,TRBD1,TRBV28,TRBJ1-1,TGTGCCAGCAGAGGGACAGTCGAAGCTTTCTTT,CASRGTVEAFF
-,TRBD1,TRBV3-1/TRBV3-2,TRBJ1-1,TGTGCCAGCAGCGTCCGACAGGGGGCGAATGCTTTCTTT,CASSVRQGANAFF
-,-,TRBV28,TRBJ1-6,TGTGCCAGCAGTATACAGGGCTACTATAATTCACCCCTCCACTTT,CASSIQGYYNSPLHF
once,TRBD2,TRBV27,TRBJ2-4,TGTGCCAGCAGTTTTAGGTTGGGTAGCGGGAGTGGAAAAAACATTCAGTACTTC,CASSFRLGSGSGKNIQYF
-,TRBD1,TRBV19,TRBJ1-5,TGTGCCAGTAGTATCGCCCAGGGGGCCGGGGAGCCCCAGCATTTT,CASSIAQGAGEPQHF
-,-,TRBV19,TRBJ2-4,TGTGCCAGTACTCCCACTCGCCGGAGCATTCAGTACTTC,CASTPTRRSIQYF
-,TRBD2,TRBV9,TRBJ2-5,TGTGCCAGCAGCGCCTCTTGGAGGGGAGGGACTCAAGAGACCCAGTACTTC,CASSASWRGGTQETQYF
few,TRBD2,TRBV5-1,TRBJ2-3,TGCGCCAGCAGCTTTGGGGGACTAGCGGGAGGGCCCCGCACAGATACGCAGTATTTT,CASSFGGLAGGPRTDTQYF